This T cell receptor (beta chain) appears in the sequencing data of a study of response to subunit inactivated influenza vaccine. In its sample, this clonotype was seen many times. TCRdb passed the RT-PCR reads through MiXCR, listing each CDR3 protein once. The table has about 300,000 distinct CDR3 sequences, around a fifth seen once. The V gene's germline CDR1 is SGHRS and CDR2 YFSETQ. V shed 5 bases and J shed 5 bases, with 10 bases lying between them. The CDR3 is 13 residues long. The chain links TRBV5-1 to TRBJ1-4, with D tentatively TRBD1 (5 bases). Sequenced material: PBMCs from blood, taken about 20 months after vaccination. This clonotype was sampled from a man between 50 and 69 years old who received an inactivated influenza vaccine. In DNA form, the CDR3 reads TGCGCCAGCAGTCAGGGTTCGAATGAAAAACTGTTTTTT. The encoded protein is CASSQGSNEKLFF.